This TCR beta chain originates from a study of memory CD4+ T cells and cytomegalovirus serostatus. Single viable CD3+CD4+CD8-CD45RO+ cells were sorted as the memory CD4+ T cells. The data were produced by immunoSEQ multiplex PCR, yet TCRdb's version contains in-frame clones alone and is incomplete. The profile covers around 62,000 clones, with 70% to 80% appearing a single time and around 4.3% taken by the ten largest. This CDR3 region has 13 residues. Trimming took 4 bases from V and 8 from J; bases not matched to a gene: 8. Per germline, CDR1 SQVTM and CDR2 ANQGSEA. The origin of this receptor is an adult in good health and CMV-seropositive. This chain connects TRBV29-1 to TRBJ2-1, with TRBD1 identical over 7 bases. The sample comprised memory CD4+ T cells from blood. The CDR3 coding sequence is TGCAGCGTTGGGACAGGTTTTCGGTATGAGCAGTTCTTC. It codes for CSVGTGFRYEQFF.